The sequence of this T cell receptor (beta chain) was determined in a study of OX40 agonist ivuxolimab in advanced cancers. Background on the study: Three patients showed partial responses: one hepatocellular carcinoma and two cutaneous melanoma cases.

V lost 2 bases and J 2 bases, leaving 14 bases between the germline ends. The CDR3 consists of 16 residues. CDR1 and CDR2 from the germline V gene are LNHDA and SQIVND (reference sequence). Generated by immunoSEQ multiplex PCR, the TCRdb table keeps only in-frame clones and is missing some. The sample lists roughly 48,000 clones, about 83% seen once, with more than 0.9% in the top ten. The sequences come from CD4+ or CD8+ T cells sorted from blood, collected in a trial of the OX40 agonist ivuxolimab. This TCR was sampled from an adult with an advanced solid tumor such as melanoma, head and neck, liver or kidney cancer. The chain joins TRBV19 to TRBJ2-3, with a tentative D call TRBD2 (6 bases). As DNA, the CDR3 is TGTGCCAGTAGTATAAATAGCGGTATCCTCACAGATACGCAGTATTTT. Protein: CASSINSGILTDTQYF.